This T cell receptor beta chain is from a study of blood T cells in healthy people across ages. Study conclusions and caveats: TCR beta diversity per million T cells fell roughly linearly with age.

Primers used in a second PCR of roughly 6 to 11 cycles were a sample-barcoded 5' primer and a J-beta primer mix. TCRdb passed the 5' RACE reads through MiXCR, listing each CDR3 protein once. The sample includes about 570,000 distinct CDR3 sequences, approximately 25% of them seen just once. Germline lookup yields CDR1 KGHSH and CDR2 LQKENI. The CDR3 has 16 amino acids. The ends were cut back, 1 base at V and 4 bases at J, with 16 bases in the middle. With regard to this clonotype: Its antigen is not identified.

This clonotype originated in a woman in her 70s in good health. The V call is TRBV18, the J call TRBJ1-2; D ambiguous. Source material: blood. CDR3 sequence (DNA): TGTGCCAGCTCACCACTGACTTCCAAAGCAGGCTATGGCTACACCTTC. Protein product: CASSPLTSKAGYGYTF.